Listed here are 7 T cell receptor beta chains from one sample, sequenced in a study of T cell responses to AZD1222 COVID-19 vaccine (dated by TCRdb to about 2021). Library preparation was by the immunoSEQ multiplex PCR assay. This is the immuneACCESS table as TCRdb keeps it, with only in-frame sequences that have V and J called. A part of the clones is gone; compared with another copy, unresolved V genes explain less than half, and the rest is unexplained. The sample yields 75,000 to 100,000 clones; roughly nine tenths were counted once. The leading ten clones occupy less than 2.5% of the sample. The time point tag for this specimen amounts to: baseline before first vaccination. The sequenced sample was peripheral blood, obtained on day 0 of AZD1222 vaccination. The receptor set was obtained from an adult in good health.

The chain couples TRBV30 to TRBJ1-5; 7 bases are shared with TRBD1. The CDR3 totals 12 residues. Germline V gene lookup returns CDR1 GTSNPN and CDR2 SVGIG (reference sequence). Trimming cost V 4 bases and J 6 bases; bases outside gene matches: 3. The CDR3 sequence: CAWNAGGQPQHF. The DNA of the CDR3 is TGTGCCTGGAATGCAGGGGGTCAGCCCCAGCATTTT.

The rearrangement links TRBV27 to TRBJ1-6; weak D call: TRBD1 (6 bases). Trimming shortened V by 3 bases and J by 9 bases, and 12 bases separated the two germline ends. CDR1 and CDR2 from the germline V gene are MNHEY and SMNVEV (reference sequence). The CDR3 consists of 14 residues. CDR3 nucleotides: TGTGCCAGCAGTTTTGTACAGGGAAGTTCACCCCTCCACTTT. Protein: CASSFVQGSSPLHF.

The rearrangement uses TRBV7-8 and TRBJ2-7; a weak D match, TRBD1 (5 bases). The germline CDR1 and CDR2 sequences are SGHVS and FQNEAQ. Trimming took off 5 bases at V and 3 bases at J, with 11 bases between the two ends. This CDR3 is built from 13 residues. CDR3 sequence (DNA): TGTGCCAGCAGCCCCGGACACGGCTACGAGCAGTACTTC. Encoded protein: CASSPGHGYEQYF.

This sequence joins TRBV3-1 (or the pseudogene TRBV3-2) and TRBJ2-2; D unclear. V lost 4 bases, J lost 3 bases, and 12 bases lay in between. The CDR3 runs to 15 residues. The germline CDR1 and CDR2 sequences are LGHDT and YNNKEL (reference sequence). CDR3 nucleotide sequence: TGTGCCAGCAGCCTCAATCCCCGGGACACCGGGGAGCTGTTTTTT. Translated: CASSLNPRDTGELFF.

The rearrangement uses TRBV5-5 and TRBJ1-6; D not resolved. Trimming stripped 2 bases from V and 1 base from J, with 16 bases between. The germline gives CDR1 SGHKS, CDR2 YYEKEE (reference sequence). The CDR3 contains 18 residues. The CDR3 DNA reads as TGTGCCAGCAGCTTCACTCACCGAAGGAGTTCCTATAATTCACCCCTCCACTTT. Translation: CASSFTHRRSSYNSPLHF.

The V and J genes are TRBV6-1 and TRBJ2-7, with D tentatively TRBD1 or TRBD2 (5 bases each). CDR1 and CDR2 from the germline V gene are MNHNS and SASEGT. The CDR3 totals 14 residues. The germline V and J ends were trimmed by 3 bases and 4 bases, with 13 bases remaining between them. This CDR3 reads CASSELKRGYEQYF. The CDR3 region has the DNA TGTGCCAGCAGTGAGTTGAAGAGGGGATACGAGCAGTACTTC.

The rearrangement joins TRBV4-3 to TRBJ2-7; the D gene is possibly TRBD1 (5 bases). The V gene's germline CDR1 is LGHNA and CDR2 YSLEER. This CDR3 has 14 amino acids. The V and J ends lost 3 bases and 2 bases respectively, with 11 bases between them. Here the CDR3 DNA reads TGCGCCAGCAGCCACACCGACAGCCCCTACGAGCAGTACTTC. Its protein product is CASSHTDSPYEQYF.